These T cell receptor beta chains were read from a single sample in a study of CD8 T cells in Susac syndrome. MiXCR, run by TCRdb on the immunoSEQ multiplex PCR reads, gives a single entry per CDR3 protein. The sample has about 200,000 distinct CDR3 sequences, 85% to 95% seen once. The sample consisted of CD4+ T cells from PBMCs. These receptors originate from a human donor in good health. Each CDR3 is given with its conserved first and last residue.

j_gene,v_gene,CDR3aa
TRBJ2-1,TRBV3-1,CASGLSGKQFF
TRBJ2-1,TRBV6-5,CASSAFGYEQFF
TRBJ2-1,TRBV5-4,CASSLGQDNEQFF
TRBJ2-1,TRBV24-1,CATRSRRDNEQFF
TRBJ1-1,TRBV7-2,CASSPVWDTNTEAFF
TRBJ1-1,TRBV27,CASNGAGNTEAFF
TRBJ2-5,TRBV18,CASSPWTGDGKTQYF
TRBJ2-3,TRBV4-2,CASSLEPQRARGWDTQYF
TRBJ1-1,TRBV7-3,CAISPVEAFF
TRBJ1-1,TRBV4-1,CASSQASREAHAAEAFF